This TCR beta chain was captured in a study of OX40 agonist ivuxolimab in advanced cancers. V lost 6 bases to trimming and J lost 1 base; unmatched junction nucleotides: 4. The CDR3 runs to 14 residues. Germline CDR1 SGHVS, CDR2 FNYEAQ. Sequenced by immunoSEQ multiplex PCR; TCRdb stores in-frame clones only, minus some. The sample has 20,000 to 25,000 clones; 75% to 90% are singletons. This clonotype originated in an adult with an advanced solid tumor such as melanoma, head and neck, liver or kidney cancer. V and J are TRBV7-6 and TRBJ2-5; 8 bases align to TRBD1. Specimen: CD4+ or CD8+ T cells sorted from blood, collected in a trial of the OX40 agonist ivuxolimab. CDR3: CASRPRGPQETQYF. The CDR3 coding sequence is TGTGCCAGCAGACCCAGGGGGCCCCAAGAGACCCAGTACTTC. The full variable domain, in which reference TRBV7-6 and TRBJ2-5 provide the parts outside the CDR3, is GAGVSQSPRYKVTKRGQDVALRCDPISGHVSLYWYRQALGQGPEFLTYFNYEAQQDKSGLPNDRFSAERPEGSISTLTIQRTEQRDSAMYRCASRPRGPQETQYFGPGTRLLVL.